A selection of T cell receptor beta chains follows, all from one sample in a study of blood T cell repertoires in COVID-19. Clones were read by immunoSEQ multiplex PCR, and TCRdb kept only the in-frame ones, dropping some. The sample yields around 130,000 clones, 75% to 90% seen once. The sample was peripheral blood. Receptors originate from a human donor in a cohort sampled during active COVID-19. CDR3s leave out the opening cysteine and the closing phenylalanine or tryptophan. The size field is filled for only some rows; it gives once, few, many or a size class.

v_call clone_size cdr3_aa
TRBV5-1 NA ASSKDSGSSYNEQF
TRBV7-2 NA ASTYRGGSNQPQH
TRBV11-2 NA ASSPGSRPGYT
TRBV28 NA ASSFQDRNIQY
TRBV30 NA AWRQGAVDT
TRBV11-2 NA ASSFEGGNTGELF
TRBV7-9 NA ASSSNTGTGTGNTIY
TRBV11-2 NA ASSRGLAGAETQY
TRBV20-1 NA SASSGDRNYGYT
TRBV9 once ASSADRVGRTDTQY
TRBV30 NA AWSIARGNQPQH
TRBV11-2 NA ASSLTQAGWANEKLF
TRBV7-2 NA ASSQWAQGINTEAF
TRBV7-2 NA ASSLGRGSYNEQF
TRBV11-2 many ASSKTGGLVDEQF
TRBV7-9 NA ASSLGRSSTDTQY
TRBV7-2 NA ASSFPSGSYTQY
TRBV30 NA AWRRDRGEKLF
TRBV9 NA ASSPTEGGRVADTQY
TRBV5-5 NA ASSPRGGSYNEQF
TRBV7-2 NA ASSPTVAGTGELF
TRBV5-1 few ASSSQGAGELF
TRBV19 NA ASSISQGALGANVLT
TRBV6-5 NA ASKDTSGNTIY
TRBV6-2/TRBV6-3 NA ASSHPLSSGANVLT
TRBV9 NA ASSATPGGYSYEQY
TRBV12-3/TRBV12-4 NA ASSPLGGTQY
TRBV12-3/TRBV12-4 NA ASSFRGEKLF
TRBV6-6 once ASSYPSNTGELF
TRBV24-1 NA ATSAPLPGELF
TRBV11-3 once ASSLVGQTNYGYT
TRBV6-6 NA ASSYSPGSDYGYT
TRBV30 NA AWSVQGVPNYGYT
TRBV6-5 NA ASRGATSNYGYT
TRBV19 NA ASERTSVGPGTQY
TRBV6-2/TRBV6-3 NA ASSPRTSSVPQETQY
TRBV6-8 NA ASSRGTGGIMNTEAF
TRBV7-9 NA ASSLSRLAGGRRTDTQY
TRBV24-1 NA ATRGQVDEQF
TRBV7-9 NA ASSLAQIAGVLEETQY
TRBV7-2 once ASSPSSGRETQY
TRBV7-3 NA ASSLRLAGGTDTQY
TRBV5-1 NA ASASGGAYEQF
TRBV19 NA ASKGTGNTIY
TRBV7-2 NA ASSLSGTGQPQH
TRBV9 NA ASSSQTANSPLH
TRBV9 few ASSVGGPGGYT
TRBV7-2 few ASSPALGGAGNTEAF
TRBV5-4 NA ASSSGVRTQNTEAF